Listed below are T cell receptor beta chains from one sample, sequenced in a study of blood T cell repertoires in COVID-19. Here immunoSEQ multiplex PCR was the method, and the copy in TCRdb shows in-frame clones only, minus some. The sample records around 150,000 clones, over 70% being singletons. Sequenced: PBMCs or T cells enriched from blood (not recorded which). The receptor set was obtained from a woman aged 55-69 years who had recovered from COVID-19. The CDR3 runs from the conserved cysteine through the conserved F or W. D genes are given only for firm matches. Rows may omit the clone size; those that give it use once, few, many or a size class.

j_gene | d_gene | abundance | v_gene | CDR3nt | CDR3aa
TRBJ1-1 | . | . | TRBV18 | TGTGCCAGCTCACCAGGGCAGCCAGAAGCTTTCTTT | CASSPGQPEAFF
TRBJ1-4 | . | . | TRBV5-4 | TGTGCCAGCAGCCGCGGGGGGGGGAATGAAAAACTGTTTTTT | CASSRGGGNEKLFF
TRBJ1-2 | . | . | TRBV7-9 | TGTGCCAGCAGCCCCCCGGGAGGCTTCTATGGCTACACCTTC | CASSPPGGFYGYTF
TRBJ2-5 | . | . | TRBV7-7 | TGTGCCAGCAGCTTACGGGTTCGGAACGAAGAGACCCAGTACTTC | CASSLRVRNEETQYF
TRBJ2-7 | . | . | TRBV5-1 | TGCGCCAGCACTCCGGGAAACGTCGGCTCCTACGAGCAGTACTTC | CASTPGNVGSYEQYF
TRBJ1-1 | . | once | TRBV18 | TGTGCCAGCTCAAAGGGGGGGACTGAAGCTTTCTTT | CASSKGGTEAFF
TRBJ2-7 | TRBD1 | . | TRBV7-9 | TGTGCCAGCAGCTTGACAGGGAACGAGCAGTACTTC | CASSLTGNEQYF
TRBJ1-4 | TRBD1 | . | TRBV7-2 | TGTGCCAGCAGCTATTCGACAGGGATGAGTGAAAAACTGTTTTTT | CASSYSTGMSEKLFF
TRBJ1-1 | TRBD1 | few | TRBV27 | TGTGCCAGCAGTGATATAGACAGGGGCACTGAAGCTTTCTTT | CASSDIDRGTEAFF
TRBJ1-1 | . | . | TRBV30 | TGTGCCTGGAAAAAGCGGGGGAGGGAAGCTGAAGCTTTCTTT | CAWKKRGREAEAFF
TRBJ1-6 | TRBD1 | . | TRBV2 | TGTGCCAGCAACATACAGGGGAAATATAATTCACCCCTCCACTTT | CASNIQGKYNSPLHF
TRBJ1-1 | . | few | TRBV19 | TGTGCCACCTGCCGGACAGAGAACACTGAAGCTTTCTTT | CATCRTENTEAFF
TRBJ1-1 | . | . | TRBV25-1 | TGTGCCAGCAGCGGGGACACCCCGGGCGCTGAAGCTTTCTTT | CASSGDTPGAEAFF
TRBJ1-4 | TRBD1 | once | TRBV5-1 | TGCGCCAGCAGCTTGGTTGGGACAGCAATTGAAAAACTGTTTTTT | CASSLVGTAIEKLFF
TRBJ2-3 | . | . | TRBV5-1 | TGCGCCAGCAGCCCAAGACTTAACACAGATACGCAGTATTTT | CASSPRLNTDTQYF
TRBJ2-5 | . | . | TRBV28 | TGTGCCAGCCGCGGGTACCAAGAGACCCAGTACTTC | CASRGYQETQYF
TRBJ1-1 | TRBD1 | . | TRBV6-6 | TGTGCCAGCACCGCGTTGACAGGGGGAATCACTGAAGCTTTCTTT | CASTALTGGITEAFF
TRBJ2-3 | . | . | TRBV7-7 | TGTGCCAGCGGACAGACTAGCCTCTTTAGGGATACGCAGTATTTT | CASGQTSLFRDTQYF
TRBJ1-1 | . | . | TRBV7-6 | TGTGCCAGCAGCTTATACAGGAACACTGAAGCTTTCTTT | CASSLYRNTEAFF
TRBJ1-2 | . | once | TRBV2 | TGTGCCAGCAGTGATCGCCCCAGGTATGGCTACACCTTC | CASSDRPRYGYTF
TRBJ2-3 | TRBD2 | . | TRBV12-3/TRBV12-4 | TGTGCCAGCAGTCCGTCCGGGACTAGCGGGGATTTT | CASSPSGTSGDF
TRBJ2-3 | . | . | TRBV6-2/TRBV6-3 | TGTGCCAGCACCCCAAGAGATTTGGATACGCAGTATTTT | CASTPRDLDTQYF
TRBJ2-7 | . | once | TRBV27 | TGTGCCAGCAGTTTAAAGGACCCAGGCCTAGCCCCGTCCGAGCAGTACTTC | CASSLKDPGLAPSEQYF
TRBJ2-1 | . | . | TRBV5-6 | TGTGCCAGCAGCAGGGACTGGGAAAATGACAATGAGCAGTTCTTC | CASSRDWENDNEQFF
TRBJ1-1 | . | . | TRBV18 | TGTGCCAGCTCACCAAGCGGGTTTGACACTGAAGCTTTCTTT | CASSPSGFDTEAFF
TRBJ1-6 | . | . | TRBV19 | TGTGCCAGTAGTCTTGCAACTACCAAGCGGAGTCAAAATTCACCCCTCCACTTT | CASSLATTKRSQNSPLHF
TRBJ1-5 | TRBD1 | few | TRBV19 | TGTGCCAGTAGTAGCGGACAGGGGGCTGGTCAGCCCCAGCATTTT | CASSSGQGAGQPQHF
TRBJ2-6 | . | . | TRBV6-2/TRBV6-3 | TGTGCCAGCAGCAGGGGAGGGAAAAGGACGGGCAACGTCCTGACTTTC | CASSRGGKRTGNVLTF
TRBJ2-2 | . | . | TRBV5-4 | TGTGCCAGCAGCTTGGGTGTTCAGGGGAACACCGGGGAGCTGTTTTTT | CASSLGVQGNTGELFF
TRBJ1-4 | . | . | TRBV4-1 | TGCGCCAGCAGCCAAGATCGCGGTGTTGAGAGGGTAAAACTGTTTTTT | CASSQDRGVERVKLFF
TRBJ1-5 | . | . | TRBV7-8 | TGTGCCAGCAGCCATCCCGGGGGGGGTATCCCCAATCAGCCCCAGCATTTT | CASSHPGGGIPNQPQHF
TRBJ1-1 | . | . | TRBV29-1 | TGCAGCGGCGCAGGCATCGACACTGAAGCTTTCTTT | CSGAGIDTEAFF
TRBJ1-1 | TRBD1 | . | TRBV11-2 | TGTGCCAGCAGCTTAAGGACAGGGGGTTGGGTGAACACTGAAGCTTTCTTT | CASSLRTGGWVNTEAFF
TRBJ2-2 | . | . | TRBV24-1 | TGTGCCACCCAAGAATCCGGGTTGACGAACACCGGGGAGCTGTTTTTT | CATQESGLTNTGELFF
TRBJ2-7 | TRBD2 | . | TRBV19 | TGTGCCAGTAGTGCCAGGGACTACCAGAGCGAGCAGTACTTC | CASSARDYQSEQYF
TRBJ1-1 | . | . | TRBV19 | TGTGCCAGTAGTATAGTTCACTCCTTGAACACTGAAGCTTTCTTT | CASSIVHSLNTEAFF
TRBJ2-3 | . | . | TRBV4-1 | TGCGCCAGCAGCCAAGAGCCCAGGGAGGCAGATACGCAGTATTTT | CASSQEPREADTQYF